This T cell receptor beta chain was sequenced in a study of blood T cell repertoires in COVID-19. Study-wide background: PBMCs, B-cell-depleted T cells, or T cells were the source of the cDNA or gDNA that made up the material.

The assay was immunoSEQ multiplex PCR, and TCRdb's table has in-frame clones only and misses some. The data hold 220,000 or so clones, with around 81% observed a single time. This clonotype originated in a woman aged 25 to 39 who had recovered from COVID-19. Sequencing input: peripheral blood.

CDR3 in DNA: TGTGCCAGCAGTGACCCCCAAAACAGGGGGCGAAGTTCAATGACTTTCTACGAGCAGTACTTC. This translates into CASSDPQNRGRSSMTFYEQYF. This chain joins TRBV6-4 and TRBJ2-7, with 9 positions matching TRBD1. CDR3 length equals 21 residues. J lost 3 bases, V lost 2 bases, and 23 bases had no gene match. The germline V gene encodes CDR1 MRHNA and CDR2 SNTAGT.